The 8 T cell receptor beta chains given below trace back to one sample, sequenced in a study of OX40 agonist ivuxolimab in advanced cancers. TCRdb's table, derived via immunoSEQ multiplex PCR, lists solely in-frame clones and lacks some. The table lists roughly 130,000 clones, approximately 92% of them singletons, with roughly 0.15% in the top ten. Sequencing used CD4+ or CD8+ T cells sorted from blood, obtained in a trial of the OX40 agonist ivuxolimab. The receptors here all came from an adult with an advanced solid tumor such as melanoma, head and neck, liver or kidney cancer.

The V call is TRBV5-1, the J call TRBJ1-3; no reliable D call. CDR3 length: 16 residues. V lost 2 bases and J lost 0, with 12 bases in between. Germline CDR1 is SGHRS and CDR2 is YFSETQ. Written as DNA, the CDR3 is TGCGCCAGCAGCTTTGCCGGCAGGACCTCTGGAAACACCATATATTTT. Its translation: CASSFAGRTSGNTIYF.

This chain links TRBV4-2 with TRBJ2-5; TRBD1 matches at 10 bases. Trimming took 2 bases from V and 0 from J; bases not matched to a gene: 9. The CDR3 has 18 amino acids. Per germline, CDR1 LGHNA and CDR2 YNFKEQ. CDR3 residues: CASSQSQGQGVHQETQYF. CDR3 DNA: TGTGCCAGCAGCCAATCCCAAGGACAGGGGGTACACCAAGAGACCCAGTACTTC.

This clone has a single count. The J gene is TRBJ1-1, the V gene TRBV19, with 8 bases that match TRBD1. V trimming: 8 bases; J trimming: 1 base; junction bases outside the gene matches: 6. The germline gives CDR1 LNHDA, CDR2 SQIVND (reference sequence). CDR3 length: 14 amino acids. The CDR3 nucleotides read TGTGCCAGTGGAATGGGACAGGCGAACACTGAAGCTTTCTTT. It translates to CASGMGQANTEAFF.

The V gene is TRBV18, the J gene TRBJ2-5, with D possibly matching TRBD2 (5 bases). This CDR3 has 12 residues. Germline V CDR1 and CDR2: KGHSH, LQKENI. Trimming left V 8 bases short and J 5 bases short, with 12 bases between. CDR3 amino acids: CASLASGETQYF. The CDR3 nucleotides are TGTGCCAGCCTCGCGTCGGGGGAGACCCAGTACTTC.

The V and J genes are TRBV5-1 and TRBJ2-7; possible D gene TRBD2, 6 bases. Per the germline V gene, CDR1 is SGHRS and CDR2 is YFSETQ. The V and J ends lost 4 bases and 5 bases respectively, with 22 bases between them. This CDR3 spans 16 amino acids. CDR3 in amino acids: CASSRDRRVREDEQYF. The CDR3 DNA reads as TGCGCCAGCAGCCGTGATCGGCGGGTCAGGGAGGACGAGCAGTACTTC.

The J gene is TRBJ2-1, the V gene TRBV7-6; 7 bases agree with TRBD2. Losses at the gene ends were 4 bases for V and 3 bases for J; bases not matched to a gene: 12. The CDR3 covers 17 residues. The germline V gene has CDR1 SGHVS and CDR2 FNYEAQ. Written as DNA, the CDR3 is TGTGCCAGCAGCTCCTACGGGGGGAGGGGACTCTACAATGAGCAGTTCTTC. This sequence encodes CASSSYGGRGLYNEQFF.

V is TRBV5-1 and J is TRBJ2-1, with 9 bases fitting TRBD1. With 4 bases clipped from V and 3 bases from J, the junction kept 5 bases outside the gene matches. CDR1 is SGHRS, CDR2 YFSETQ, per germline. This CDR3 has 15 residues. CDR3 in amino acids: CASSPGTGSYNEQFF. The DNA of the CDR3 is TGCGCCAGCAGCCCCGGGACAGGGAGCTACAATGAGCAGTTCTTC.

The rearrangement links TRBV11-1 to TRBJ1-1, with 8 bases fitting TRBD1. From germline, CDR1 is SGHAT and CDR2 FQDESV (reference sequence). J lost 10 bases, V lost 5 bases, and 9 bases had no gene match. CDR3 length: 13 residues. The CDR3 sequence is CASSPTGQGGAFF. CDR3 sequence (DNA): TGTGCCAGCAGCCCAACAGGACAGGGCGGAGCTTTCTTT.